This TCR beta chain was observed in a study of T cells in Graves' hyperthyroidism and ophthalmopathy. Study background: Blood from the periphery was taken at initial diagnosis, before any treatment.

Study-wide findings and caveats: Appearing also in blood were most of the thyroid clonotypes expanded above 0.001.

Amplification of TCR beta CDR3 regions was performed using RNA transcripts as template. Primed by the HTBI set, a first-round RT-PCR was run on the TCR CDR3. One entry per CDR3 protein results from TCRdb running MiXCR on the multiplex PCR reads. The sample has about 360,000 distinct CDR3 sequences; approximately 13% are singletons. The sample holds many counts of this clonotype. Antigen specificity is unknown. Deletions cut 4 bases from V and 4 bases from J, with 21 bases between. The CDR3 extends over 17 amino acids. In germline, CDR1 is LGHNA, CDR2 YSLEER. This chain links TRBV4-3 with TRBJ2-3; D is undetermined. Sequenced input: blood. The TCR was taken from a woman younger than 35 with Graves' hyperthyroidism. DNA of the CDR3: TGCGCCAGCAGCCTAGTAGGCCTAGGTGTTAACGCAGATACGCAGTATTTT. It encodes CASSLVGLGVNADTQYF.